Presented here are 22 T cell receptor beta chains from one specimen sequenced in a study of blood T cell repertoires in COVID-19. Clones were sequenced by immunoSEQ multiplex PCR, and TCRdb holds only the in-frame ones, with some missing. The data contain 300,000 or so clones, roughly 90% of them seen just once; the ten biggest clones take up roughly 1%. Sequencing was done on a sample of PBMCs or T cells enriched from blood (not recorded which). These receptors all come from a woman younger than 45 who had recovered from COVID-19.

The rearrangement joins TRBV19 to TRBJ2-2; TRBD1 is a possible D gene (6 bases). V lost 7 bases, J lost 2 bases, and 11 bases lay in between. Germline CDR1 is LNHDA and CDR2 is SQIVND (reference sequence). The CDR3 covers 14 residues. The CDR3 reads CASTGTINTGELFF. CDR3 DNA sequence: TGTGCCAGTACGGGGACAATCAACACCGGGGAGCTGTTTTTT.

In this sample, this clone turned up a few times. CDR3 nucleotides: TGTGCCAGCAGCTTAGCCCGGGGTAGTGGGGGGGAGACCCAGTACTTC. Translated: CASSLARGSGGETQYF. The chain has TRBV7-8 and TRBJ2-5; D perhaps matches TRBD2 (6 bases). Trimming left V 0 bases short and J 5 bases short, with 16 bases between. This CDR3 region has 16 residues. Germline-derived CDR1 and CDR2 are SGHVS and FQNEAQ.

The rearrangement uses TRBV10-3 and TRBJ1-4; unclear D gene. CDR3 length: 15 residues. In germline, CDR1 is ENHRY, CDR2 SYGVKD. Between the trimmed V and J ends, which lost 4 bases and 3 bases, there was a span of 12 bases. The CDR3 here is CAISGSGGANEKLFF. The CDR3 bases are TGTGCCATCAGTGGAAGTGGCGGGGCTAATGAAAAACTGTTTTTT.

The chain employs TRBV6-1 and TRBJ2-7; 10 bases agree with TRBD2. CDR1 is MNHNS and CDR2 is SASEGT in the germline V gene. V shed 4 bases and J 3 bases; nucleotides not matched to a gene: 9. This CDR3 has 16 residues. In DNA form, the CDR3 reads TGTGCCAGCAGTGGAAATGGGGCTAGCGGGGGCTACGAGCAGTACTTC. Translated: CASSGNGASGGYEQYF.

V gene TRBV23-1 combines with J gene TRBJ1-1; D unresolved. TRBV23-1 is known as an ORF, though its function is uncertain. Deletions cut 0 bases from V and 1 base from J, with 15 bases between. The CDR3 extends over 17 amino acids. The CDR3: CASSQSIHFDKNTEAFF. The DNA of the CDR3 is TGCGCCAGCAGTCAATCGATTCACTTCGACAAGAACACTGAAGCTTTCTTT.

The rearrangement links TRBV7-2 to TRBJ1-4; TRBD1 matches at 8 bases. Looked up from germline, CDR1 is SGHTA and CDR2 is FQGNSA. The V segment lost 5 bases and the J segment 11 bases; nucleotides outside the gene matches: 13. The length of the CDR3 is 15 residues. CDR3 nucleotide sequence: TGTGCCAGCAGCCCCACCCCGACAGGGGTAGACAAACTGTTTTTT. Its protein product is CASSPTPTGVDKLFF.

The CDR3 protein is CATSRAGISTDTQYF. The CDR3 DNA sequence: TGTGCCACCAGCAGAGCCGGGATTAGCACAGATACGCAGTATTTT. The J gene is TRBJ2-3, the V gene TRBV15, with D perhaps matching TRBD2 (5 bases). Germline V lookup: CDR1 LNHNV, CDR2 YYDKDF (reference sequence). CDR3 length: 15 amino acids. Trimming shortened V by 1 base and J by 0 bases, and 8 bases separated the two germline ends.

The chain links TRBV28 to TRBJ1-1; D ambiguous. Germline lookup yields CDR1 MDHEN and CDR2 SYDVKM. The CDR3 contains 13 residues. Trimming left V 2 bases short and J 6 bases short, with 10 bases between. The chain's CDR3 is CASSLDGISEAFF. The CDR3 coding sequence is TGTGCCAGCAGTTTAGACGGGATCTCTGAAGCTTTCTTT.

V is TRBV6-1 and J is TRBJ2-1; D gene ambiguous. The germline V gene has CDR1 MNHNS and CDR2 SASEGT. Trimming pared 3 bases from V and 2 bases from J, leaving 14 bases between. The CDR3 loop spans 16 amino acids. The CDR3 DNA follows: TGTGCCAGCAGTGATAGAGTACTGGTACCCTACAATGAGCAGTTCTTC. This encodes CASSDRVLVPYNEQFF.

The chain combines TRBV6-5 with TRBJ1-5; the D gene is possibly TRBD1 (6 bases). V was cut by 6 bases and J by 4 bases, with 13 bases left in between. Germline-derived CDR1 and CDR2 are MNHEY and SVGAGI. CDR3 length: 14 amino acids. CDR3 amino acids: CASRQDSLNQPQHF. As DNA, the CDR3 is TGTGCCAGCAGACAGGACAGTTTGAATCAGCCCCAGCATTTT.

The chain joins TRBV9 to TRBJ1-1; D is unclear. V was cut by 0 bases and J by 7 bases, with 10 bases left in between. The CDR3 is 13 amino acids. Germline-derived CDR1 and CDR2 are SGDLS and YYNGEE. The CDR3: CASSVAGVGEAFF. The DNA of the CDR3 is TGTGCCAGCAGCGTAGCCGGAGTTGGTGAAGCTTTCTTT.

This clone has a single count. This sequence joins TRBV10-3 and TRBJ2-1; 10 nucleotides agree with TRBD1. J gave up 7 bases and V 3 bases, and 6 bases lay outside the gene matches. Germline lookup yields CDR1 ENHRY and CDR2 SYGVKD. The CDR3 has 15 amino acids. CDR3 nucleotide sequence: TGTGCCATCAGTGACCGACAGGGGGCGAATAATGAGCAGTTCTTC. As protein: CAISDRQGANNEQFF.

The chain recombines TRBV30 with TRBJ1-6; TRBD1 matches at 7 bases. The ends lost 8 bases at V and 7 bases at J; junction bases unmatched: 8. The CDR3 spans 13 residues. Germline CDR1 is GTSNPN and CDR2 is SVGIG (reference sequence). CDR3: CATGEGANSPLHF. The CDR3 DNA follows: TGTGCCACTGGCGAGGGGGCCAATTCACCCCTCCACTTT.

The chain is built from TRBV5-4 and TRBJ2-5; 10 bases are a match to TRBD2. Germline loops: CDR1 SGHNT, CDR2 YYREEE (reference sequence). The CDR3 sequence is 16 residues long. The ends lost 0 bases at V and 1 base at J; junction bases unmatched: 3. The CDR3 loop reads CASSLGSGGFQETQYF. CDR3 DNA: TGTGCCAGCAGCTTGGGTAGCGGGGGGTTCCAAGAGACCCAGTACTTC.

The chain employs TRBV2 and TRBJ1-1; a possible D gene is TRBD1 (5 bases). The V and J ends lost 6 bases and 6 bases respectively, with 17 bases between them. Germline V gene data show CDR1 as SNHLY and CDR2 as FYNNEI. The CDR3 length is 14 residues. The CDR3 DNA is TGTGCCAGCAGGCACCACCCACAGGAGCCTGAAGCTTTCTTT. Protein: CASRHHPQEPEAFF.

Comments on this clone: The same CDR3 arises from other DNA sequences in this sample as well. This chain connects TRBV12-3 or TRBV12-4 to TRBJ1-2; 7 bases are shared with TRBD1. Trimming removed 5 bases from V and 4 bases from J; junction bases left unmatched: 4. The CDR3 runs to 13 residues. CDR3 in amino acids: CASSRDSSYGYTF. The CDR3 coding sequence is TGTGCCAGCAGTCGGGACAGCAGCTATGGCTACACCTTC.

The gene calls are TRBV29-1 and TRBJ2-4; D is uncertain. Trimming cost V 2 bases and J 0 bases, with 11 bases left between them. This CDR3 comprises 15 residues. CDR1 SQVTM and CDR2 ANQGSEA come from the germline V gene. CDR3: CSVETRVVAKNIQYF. CDR3 coding DNA: TGCAGCGTTGAAACCCGGGTTGTAGCCAAAAACATTCAGTACTTC.

The sample holds one count of this clone. CDR3 DNA sequence: TGTGCCACCAGCAGAGATCCGGGGTCTGGAAACACCATATATTTT. Translated: CATSRDPGSGNTIYF. The chain uses TRBV15 and TRBJ1-3; D call uncertain. Trimming cost V 0 bases and J 1 base, with 7 bases left between them. CDR1 and CDR2 from the germline V gene are LNHNV and YYDKDF (reference sequence). The CDR3 runs to 15 residues.

The CDR3 protein is CASSIASGTIVGMGTEAFF. Written as DNA, the CDR3 is TGTGCCAGTAGTATAGCTTCCGGGACAATTGTGGGAATGGGGACTGAAGCTTTCTTT. J is TRBJ1-1 and V is TRBV19, with D tentatively TRBD1 (6 bases). This CDR3 spans 19 amino acids. The germline gives CDR1 LNHDA, CDR2 SQIVND (reference sequence). The ends were cut back, 1 base at V and 5 bases at J, with 26 bases in the middle.

V and J are TRBV27 and TRBJ1-5; TRBD1 matches 8 bases. Germline-derived CDR1 and CDR2 are MNHEY and SMNVEV (reference sequence). The CDR3 totals 13 residues. The ends lost 8 bases at V and 7 bases at J; junction bases unmatched: 7. The CDR3 is CASRAGGWQPQHF. Written as DNA, the CDR3 is TGTGCCAGCCGCGCAGGGGGCTGGCAGCCCCAGCATTTT.

The chain carries TRBV11-2 and TRBJ2-1, with 7 nucleotides matching TRBD2. V trimming: 0 bases; J trimming: 2 bases; junction bases outside the gene matches: 13. This CDR3 comprises 19 residues. Germline CDR1 is SGHAT and CDR2 is FQNNGV. The CDR3 spells CASSLDRRASGLTYNEQFF. The DNA of the CDR3 is TGTGCCAGCAGCTTAGACCGCCGCGCTAGCGGACTAACCTACAATGAGCAGTTCTTC. Filled out from reference TRBV11-2 and TRBJ2-1, the complete variable domain reads EAGVAQSPRYKIIEKRQSVAFWCNPISGHATLYWYQQILGQGPKLLIQFQNNGVVDDSQLPKDRFSAERLKGVDSTLKIQPAKLEDSAVYLCASSLDRRASGLTYNEQFFGPGTRLTVL.

This clone was observed a handful of times. The chain couples TRBV28 to TRBJ1-2; D is perhaps TRBD1 (5 bases). Deletions cut 6 bases from V and 0 bases from J, with 11 bases between. The germline V gene has CDR1 MDHEN and CDR2 SYDVKM. The CDR3 consists of 14 residues. In DNA form, the CDR3 reads TGTGCCAGCAGGGCTGGACAAGCTAACTATGGCTACACCTTC. Its translation: CASRAGQANYGYTF.